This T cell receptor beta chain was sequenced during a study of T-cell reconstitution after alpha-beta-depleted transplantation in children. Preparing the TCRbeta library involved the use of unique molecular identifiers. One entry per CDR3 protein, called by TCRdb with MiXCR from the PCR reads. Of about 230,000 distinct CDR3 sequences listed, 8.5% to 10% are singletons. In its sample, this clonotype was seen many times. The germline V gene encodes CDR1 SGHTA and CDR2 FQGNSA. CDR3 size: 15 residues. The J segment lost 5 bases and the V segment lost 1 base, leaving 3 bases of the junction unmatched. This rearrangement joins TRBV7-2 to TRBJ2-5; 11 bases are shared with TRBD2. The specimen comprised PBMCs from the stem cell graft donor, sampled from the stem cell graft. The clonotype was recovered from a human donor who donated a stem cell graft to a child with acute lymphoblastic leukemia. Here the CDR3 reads CASSLVAGGPETQYF. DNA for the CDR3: TGTGCCAGCAGCTTAGTAGCGGGGGGGCCGGAGACCCAGTACTTC.